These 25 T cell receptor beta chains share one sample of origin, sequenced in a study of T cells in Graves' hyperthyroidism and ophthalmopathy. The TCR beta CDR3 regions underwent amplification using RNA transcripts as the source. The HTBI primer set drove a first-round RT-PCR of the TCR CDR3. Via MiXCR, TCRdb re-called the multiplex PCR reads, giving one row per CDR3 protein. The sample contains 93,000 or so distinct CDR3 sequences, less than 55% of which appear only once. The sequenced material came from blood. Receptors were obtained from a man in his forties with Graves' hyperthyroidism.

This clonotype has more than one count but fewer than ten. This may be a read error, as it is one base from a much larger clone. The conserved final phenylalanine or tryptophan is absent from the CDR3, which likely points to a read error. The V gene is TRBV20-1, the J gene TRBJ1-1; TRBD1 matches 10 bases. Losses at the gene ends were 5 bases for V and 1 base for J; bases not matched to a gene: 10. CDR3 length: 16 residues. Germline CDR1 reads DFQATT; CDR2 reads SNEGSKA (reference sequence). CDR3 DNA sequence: TGCAGTGCTCGGATTGACAGGGGGCAGGAGAACACTGAAGCTTTCTTG. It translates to CSARIDRGQENTEAFL.

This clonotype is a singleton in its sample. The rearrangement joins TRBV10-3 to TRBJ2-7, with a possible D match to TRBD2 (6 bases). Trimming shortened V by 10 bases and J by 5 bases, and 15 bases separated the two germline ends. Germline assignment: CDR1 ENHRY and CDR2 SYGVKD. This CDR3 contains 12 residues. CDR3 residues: CATWDLGNEQYF. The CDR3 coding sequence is TGTGCCACTTGGGACTTGGGGAACGAGCAGTACTTC.

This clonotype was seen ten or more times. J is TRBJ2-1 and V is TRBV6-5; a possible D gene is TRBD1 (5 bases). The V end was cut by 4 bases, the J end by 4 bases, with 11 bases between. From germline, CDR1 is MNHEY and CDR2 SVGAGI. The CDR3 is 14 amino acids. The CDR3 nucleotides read TGTGCCAGCAGTTCTTACGACAGTTACAATGAGCAGTTCTTC. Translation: CASSSYDSYNEQFF.

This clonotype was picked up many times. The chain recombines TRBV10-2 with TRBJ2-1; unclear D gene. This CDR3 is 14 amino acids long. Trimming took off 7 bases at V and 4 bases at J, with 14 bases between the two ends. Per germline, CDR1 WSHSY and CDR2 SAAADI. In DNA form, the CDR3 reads TGCGCCAGCAAAGTTGACTCCACTTACAATGAGCAGTTCTTC. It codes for CASKVDSTYNEQFF.

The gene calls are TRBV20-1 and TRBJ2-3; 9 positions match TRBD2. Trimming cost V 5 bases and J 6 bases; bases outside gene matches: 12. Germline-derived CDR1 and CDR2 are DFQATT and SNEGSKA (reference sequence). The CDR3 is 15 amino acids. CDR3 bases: TGCAGTGCTCCCAGTGCGGGAGGGCCGGGGGATACGCAGTATTTT. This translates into CSAPSAGGPGDTQYF.

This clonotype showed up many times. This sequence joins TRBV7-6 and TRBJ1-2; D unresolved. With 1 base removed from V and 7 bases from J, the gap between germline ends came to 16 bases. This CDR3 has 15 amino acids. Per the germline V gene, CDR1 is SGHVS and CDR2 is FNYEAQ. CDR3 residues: CASSLEGRGSSGYTF. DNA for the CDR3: TGTGCCAGCAGCTTAGAGGGTCGAGGGTCCTCTGGCTACACCTTC.

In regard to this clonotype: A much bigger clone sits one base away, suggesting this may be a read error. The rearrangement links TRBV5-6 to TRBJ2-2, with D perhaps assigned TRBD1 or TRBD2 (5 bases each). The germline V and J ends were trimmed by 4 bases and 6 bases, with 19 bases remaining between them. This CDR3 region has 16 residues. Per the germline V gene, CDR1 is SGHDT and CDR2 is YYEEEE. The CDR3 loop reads CASSRPGTVVSGELFF. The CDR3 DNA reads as TGTGCCAGCAGCCGCCCAGGGACGGTCGTGTCCGGGGAGCTGTTTTTT.

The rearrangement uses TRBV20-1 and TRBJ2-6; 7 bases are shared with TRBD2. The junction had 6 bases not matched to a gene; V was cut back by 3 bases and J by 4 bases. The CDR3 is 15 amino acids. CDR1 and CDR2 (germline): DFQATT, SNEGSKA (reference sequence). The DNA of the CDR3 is TGCAGTGCTAGTCCCGGGGGGTGGGGGGCCAACGTCCTGACTTTC. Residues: CSASPGGWGANVLTF.

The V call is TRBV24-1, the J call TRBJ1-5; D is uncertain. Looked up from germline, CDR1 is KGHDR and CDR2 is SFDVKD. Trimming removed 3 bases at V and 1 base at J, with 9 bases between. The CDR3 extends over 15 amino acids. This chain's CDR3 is CATSDSRWSNQPQHF. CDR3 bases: TGTGCCACCAGTGATAGTAGGTGGAGCAATCAGCCCCAGCATTTT.

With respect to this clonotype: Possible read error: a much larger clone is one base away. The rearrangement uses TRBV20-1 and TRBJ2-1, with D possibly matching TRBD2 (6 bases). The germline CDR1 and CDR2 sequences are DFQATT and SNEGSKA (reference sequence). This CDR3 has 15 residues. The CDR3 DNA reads TGCGGTGCTAGCCCCGGGACTTCCCACCTGAATGAGCAGTTCTTC. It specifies CGASPGTSHLNEQFF.

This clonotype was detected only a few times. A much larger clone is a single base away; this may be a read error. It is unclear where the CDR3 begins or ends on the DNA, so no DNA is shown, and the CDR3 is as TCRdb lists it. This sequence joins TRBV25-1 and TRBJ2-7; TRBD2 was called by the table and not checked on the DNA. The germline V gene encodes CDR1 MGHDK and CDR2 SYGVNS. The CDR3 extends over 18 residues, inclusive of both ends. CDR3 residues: CACSARGVSGWNSYEQYF.

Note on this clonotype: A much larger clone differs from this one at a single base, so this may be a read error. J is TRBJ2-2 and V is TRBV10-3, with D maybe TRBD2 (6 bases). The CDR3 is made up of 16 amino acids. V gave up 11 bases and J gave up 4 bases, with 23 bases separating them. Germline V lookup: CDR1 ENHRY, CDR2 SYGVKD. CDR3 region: CAGSFGGPWRTGELFF. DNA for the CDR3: TGTGCCGGCAGTTTCGGAGGGCCTTGGCGCACCGGGGAGCTGTTTTTT.

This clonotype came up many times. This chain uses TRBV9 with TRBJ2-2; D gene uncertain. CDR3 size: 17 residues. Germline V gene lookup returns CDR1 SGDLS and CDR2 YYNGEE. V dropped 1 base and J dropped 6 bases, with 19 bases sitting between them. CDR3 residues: CASSVSASGTLSGELFF. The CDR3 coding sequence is TGTGCCAGCAGCGTAAGTGCCTCGGGCACCCTTTCCGGGGAGCTGTTTTTT. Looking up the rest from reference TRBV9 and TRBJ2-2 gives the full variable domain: DSGVTQTPKHLITATGQRVTLRCSPRSGDLSVYWYQQSLDQGLQFLIQYYNGEERAKGNILERFSAQQFPDLHSELNLSSLELGDSALYFCASSVSASGTLSGELFFGEGSRLTVL.

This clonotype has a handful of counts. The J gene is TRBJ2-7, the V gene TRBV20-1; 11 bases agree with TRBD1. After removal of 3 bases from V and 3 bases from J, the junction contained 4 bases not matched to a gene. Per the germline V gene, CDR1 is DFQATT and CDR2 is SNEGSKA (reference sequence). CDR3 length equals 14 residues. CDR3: CSARGTGGYYEQYF. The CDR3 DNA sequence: TGCAGTGCTAGGGGGACAGGGGGATACTACGAGCAGTACTTC.

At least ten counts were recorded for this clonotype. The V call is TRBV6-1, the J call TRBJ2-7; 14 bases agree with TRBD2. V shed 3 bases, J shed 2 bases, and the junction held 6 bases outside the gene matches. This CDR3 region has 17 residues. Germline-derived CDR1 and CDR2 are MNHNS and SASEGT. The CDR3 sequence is CASSEGLAGDVAYEQYF. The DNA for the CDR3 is TGTGCCAGCAGTGAGGGACTAGCGGGAGATGTGGCCTACGAGCAGTACTTC.

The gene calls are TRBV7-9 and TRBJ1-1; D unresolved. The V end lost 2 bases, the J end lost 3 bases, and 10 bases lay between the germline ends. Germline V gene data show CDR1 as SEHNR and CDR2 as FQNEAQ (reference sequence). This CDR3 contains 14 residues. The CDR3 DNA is TGTGCCAGCAGCTTACGTCAGGTCGACACTGAAGCTTTCTTT. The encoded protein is CASSLRQVDTEAFF.

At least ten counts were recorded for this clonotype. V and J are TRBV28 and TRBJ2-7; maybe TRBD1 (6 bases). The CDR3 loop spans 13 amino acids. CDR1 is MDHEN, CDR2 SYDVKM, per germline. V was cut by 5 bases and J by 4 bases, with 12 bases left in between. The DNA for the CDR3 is TGTGCCAGCAGTCGACCAGGGGAGTACGAGCAGTACTTC. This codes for CASSRPGEYEQYF.

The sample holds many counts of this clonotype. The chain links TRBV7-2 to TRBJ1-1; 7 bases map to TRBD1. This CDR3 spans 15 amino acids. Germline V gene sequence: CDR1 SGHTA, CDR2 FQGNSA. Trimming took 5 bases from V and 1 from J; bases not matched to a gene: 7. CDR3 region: CASSPWDSGNTEAFF. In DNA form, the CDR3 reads TGTGCCAGCAGCCCGTGGGACAGTGGGAACACTGAAGCTTTCTTT.

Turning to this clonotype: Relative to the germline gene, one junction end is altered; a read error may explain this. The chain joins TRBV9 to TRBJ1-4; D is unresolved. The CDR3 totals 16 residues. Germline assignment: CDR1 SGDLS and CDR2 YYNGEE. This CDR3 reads CASSAGIGDYGEKLLF. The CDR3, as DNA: TGTGCCAGCAGCGCCGGGATCGGAGACTATGGTGAAAAACTGCTTTTT.

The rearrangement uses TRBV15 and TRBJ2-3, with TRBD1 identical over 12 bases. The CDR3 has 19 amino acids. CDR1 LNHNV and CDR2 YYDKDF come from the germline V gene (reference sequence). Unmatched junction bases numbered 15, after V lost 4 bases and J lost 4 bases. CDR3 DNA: TGTGCCACCAGCAAGACAGCGGGACAGGGGGCTCATAGCTCAGATACGCAGTATTTT. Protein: CATSKTAGQGAHSSDTQYF.

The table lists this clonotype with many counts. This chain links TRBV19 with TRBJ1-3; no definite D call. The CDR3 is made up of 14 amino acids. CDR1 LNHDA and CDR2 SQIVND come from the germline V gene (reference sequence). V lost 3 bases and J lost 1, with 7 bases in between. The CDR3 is CASSIFQSGNTIYF. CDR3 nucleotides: TGTGCCAGTAGTATCTTCCAGTCTGGAAACACCATATATTTT.

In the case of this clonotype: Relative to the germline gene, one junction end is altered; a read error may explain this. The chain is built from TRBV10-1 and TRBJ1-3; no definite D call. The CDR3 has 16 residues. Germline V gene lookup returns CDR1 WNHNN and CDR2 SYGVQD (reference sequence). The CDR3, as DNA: TGCGCCAGCCGACTCCGGAACAGCCTTCTCTGGAAACACCATATATTT. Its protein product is CASRLRNSLLWKHHIF.

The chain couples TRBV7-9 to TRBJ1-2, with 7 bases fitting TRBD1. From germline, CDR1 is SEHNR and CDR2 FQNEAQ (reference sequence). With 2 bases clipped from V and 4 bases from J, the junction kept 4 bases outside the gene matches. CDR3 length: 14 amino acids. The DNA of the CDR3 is TGTGCCAGCAGCTTAAAACAGGGGACCTATGGCTACACCTTC. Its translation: CASSLKQGTYGYTF.

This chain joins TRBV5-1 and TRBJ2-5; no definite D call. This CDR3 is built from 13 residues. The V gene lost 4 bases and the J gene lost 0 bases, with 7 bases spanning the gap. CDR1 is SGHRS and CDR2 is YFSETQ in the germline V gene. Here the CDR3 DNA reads TGCGCCAGCAGCGTACCGCACCAAGAGACCCAGTACTTC. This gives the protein CASSVPHQETQYF.

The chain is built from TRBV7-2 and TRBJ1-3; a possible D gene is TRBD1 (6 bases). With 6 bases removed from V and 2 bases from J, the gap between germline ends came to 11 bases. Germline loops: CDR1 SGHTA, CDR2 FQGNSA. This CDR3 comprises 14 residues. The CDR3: CASSSTGTGNTIYF. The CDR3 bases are TGTGCCAGCAGTTCTACAGGGACTGGAAACACCATATATTTT.